These 12 T cell receptor beta chains share one sample of origin, sequenced in a study of cytomegalovirus exposure and HLA in healthy donors. Clones were sequenced by immunoSEQ multiplex PCR, and TCRdb holds only the in-frame ones, with some missing. The repertoire has 150,000 to 250,000 clones, around 84% of them found once; the top ten carry 13%. The source material was PBMCs. The receptors derive from a woman aged 25-40 years in good health and CMV-seropositive.

This chain connects TRBV19 to TRBJ1-3, with D unclear. Germline V gives CDR1 LNHDA, CDR2 SQIVND (reference sequence). Trimming shortened V by 7 bases and J by 7 bases, and 14 bases separated the two germline ends. The CDR3 extends over 13 amino acids. Here the CDR3 reads CASIYPPGNTIYF. Written as DNA, the CDR3 is TGTGCCAGTATCTACCCACCGGGGAACACCATATATTTT.

The J gene is TRBJ1-4, the V gene TRBV5-6; TRBD1 aligns across 7 bases. Unmatched junction bases numbered 8, after V lost 2 bases and J lost 7 bases. This CDR3 has 15 residues. Germline V gene lookup returns CDR1 SGHDT and CDR2 YYEEEE. CDR3 loop: CASSFFSRGTEKLFF. The DNA of the CDR3 is TGTGCCAGCAGCTTTTTCAGCAGGGGGACTGAAAAACTGTTTTTT.

This chain connects TRBV20-1 to TRBJ2-1; D gene unclear. CDR1 is DFQATT, CDR2 SNEGSKA, per germline (reference sequence). This CDR3 comprises 11 residues. Trimming shortened V by 7 bases and J by 2 bases, and 6 bases separated the two germline ends. CDR3 nucleotides: TGCAGTGTAGCACCCTACAATGAGCAGTTCTTC. Translation: CSVAPYNEQFF.

V usage is TRBV7-9 and J usage is TRBJ2-7; weak D call: TRBD2 (5 bases). Looked up from germline, CDR1 is SEHNR and CDR2 is FQNEAQ (reference sequence). V lost 2 bases to trimming and J lost 0 bases, with 14 bases between them. The CDR3 spans 16 residues. The CDR3 region has the DNA TGTGCCAGCAGCTTAACGAGGGCCGAGTCCTCCTACGAGCAGTACTTC. Translating it yields CASSLTRAESSYEQYF.

This clone has only one observation. At one of its ends the junction is not consistent with the germline gene, which may arise from a read error. This chain uses TRBV7-7 with TRBJ2-6, with D hard to call. CDR3 length: 17 amino acids. Germline V gene sequence: CDR1 SSHAT, CDR2 FNYEAQ (reference sequence). This CDR3 is CASSLGPQNSGANVLTF. The CDR3 DNA is TGTGCTAGCAGCTTAGGGCCTCAGAACTCTGGGGCCAACGTCCTGACTTTC. The full variable domain, with the rest looked up from reference TRBV7-7 and TRBJ2-6, is GAGVSQSPRYKVTKRGQDVTLRCDPISSHATLYWYQQALGQGPEFLTYFNYEAQPDKSGLPSDRFSAERPEGSISTLTIQRTEQRDSAMYRCASSLGPQNSGANVLTFGAGSRLTVL.

This chain links TRBV28 with TRBJ1-1, with 9 bases identical to TRBD1. Looked up from germline, CDR1 is MDHEN and CDR2 is SYDVKM. With 6 bases clipped from V and 0 bases from J, the junction kept 8 bases outside the gene matches. This CDR3 contains 16 residues. The CDR3 sequence is CASRTGQGRMNTEAFF. The CDR3 coding sequence is TGTGCCAGCAGAACAGGACAGGGGAGAATGAACACTGAAGCTTTCTTT.

The chain carries TRBV5-6 and TRBJ2-1; maybe TRBD1 (5 bases). V was shortened by 5 bases and J by 0 bases, with 12 bases between the two germline ends. This CDR3 spans 15 amino acids. Germline V gene sequence: CDR1 SGHDT, CDR2 YYEEEE. CDR3 in DNA: TGTGCCAGCAGGCTTGGGGCCAGCTCCTACAATGAGCAGTTCTTC. As protein: CASRLGASSYNEQFF.

This clone was observed a single time. This chain joins TRBV5-6 and TRBJ2-7, with D unresolved. V was pared by 2 bases and J by 4 bases, with 7 bases between. This CDR3 has 12 residues. Germline V lookup: CDR1 SGHDT, CDR2 YYEEEE. The CDR3 coding sequence is TGTGCCAGCAGCTTAAGAGAATACGAGCAGTACTTC. This sequence encodes CASSLREYEQYF.

This clone was picked up one time. The chain uses TRBV6-1 and TRBJ2-7, with a possible D match to TRBD1 (6 bases). Trimming stripped 5 bases from V and 1 base from J, with 9 bases between. In germline, CDR1 is MNHNS, CDR2 SASEGT. The length of the CDR3 is 13 residues. The CDR3 DNA follows: TGTGCCAGCAGTAGGACAGTATCCTACGAGCAGTACTTC. It translates to CASSRTVSYEQYF.

The chain joins TRBV6-6 to TRBJ2-1; no clear D gene. Trimming removed 5 bases at V and 0 bases at J, with 8 bases between. Germline-derived CDR1 and CDR2 are MNHNY and SVGAGI (reference sequence). This CDR3 is built from 14 residues. CDR3 DNA: TGTGCCAGCAGTCCTCCCAGCTCCTACAATGAGCAGTTCTTC. This sequence encodes CASSPPSSYNEQFF.

The chain uses TRBV5-4 and TRBJ1-1; D call uncertain. The CDR3 has 16 amino acids. V dropped 0 bases and J dropped 5 bases, with 17 bases sitting between them. Germline lookup yields CDR1 SGHNT and CDR2 YYREEE (reference sequence). The CDR3 DNA follows: TGTGCCAGCAGCTTGGGTTTCCGGGGTAGAAAAACTGAAGCTTTCTTT. Translating it yields CASSLGFRGRKTEAFF.

The V call is TRBV30, the J call TRBJ2-7; 9 positions agree with TRBD2. There are 11 residues in the CDR3. Trimming at V came to 5 bases and at J to 6 bases, leaving 2 bases not matched to a gene. Germline V CDR1 and CDR2: GTSNPN, SVGIG (reference sequence). CDR3 bases: TGTGCCTGGGGACTAGCGATCGAGCAGTACTTC. Amino acid sequence: CAWGLAIEQYF.